The entry below gives a single T cell receptor (beta chain) sequence along with its context. The CDR3 consists of 14 residues. Germline CDR1 and CDR2: SGHRS and YFSETQ. Trimming took 3 bases from V and 0 from J, leaving 7 bases between them. Generated by immunoSEQ multiplex PCR, the TCRdb table keeps only in-frame clones and is missing some. This sample has tens of thousands of clones, with about 80% found just once. This sample is drawn from a study of blood T cell repertoires in COVID-19. The sample taken for sequencing was peripheral blood. V and J are TRBV5-1 and TRBJ2-1; perhaps TRBD2 as D (5 bases). The clonotype comes from a man aged 55 to 70 with acute or convalescent COVID-19. CDR3 amino acids: CASSSGSSYNEQFF. CDR3 bases: TGCGCCAGCAGCTCGGGGAGCTCCTACAATGAGCAGTTCTTC.